Listed here are 9 T cell receptor beta chains from one sample, sequenced in a study of CD8+ T cells in alopecia areata. cDNA serving as the sequencing template came from extracted, reverse transcribed RNA. The repertoire was sequenced with immunoSEQ multiplex PCR; TCRdb's copy has only in-frame clones and lacks some. Among about 190,000 clones listed, under 80% were seen once. As to treatment: oral pan-JAK inhibitor, 5-10 mg twice daily. The material was CD4+ T cells sorted from blood, obtained at week 49, from a patient treated with tofacitinib. All receptors come from a human donor with alopecia areata.

The chain has TRBV6-5 and TRBJ2-7; D perhaps matches TRBD2 (6 bases). CDR3 length equals 13 residues. Between the trimmed V and J ends, which lost 6 bases and 5 bases, there was a span of 14 bases. The germline CDR1 and CDR2 sequences are MNHEY and SVGAGI. The DNA for the CDR3 is TGTGCCAGCAGGACCGGGAGCAGGGACGAGCAGTACTTC. Its protein is CASRTGSRDEQYF.

J is TRBJ2-2 and V is TRBV2; D may be TRBD1 (6 bases). In germline, CDR1 is SNHLY, CDR2 FYNNEI. The CDR3 spans 16 residues. Trimming removed 6 bases from V and 5 bases from J, with 19 bases in between. Written as DNA, the CDR3 is TGTGCCAGCAGCACCTGGACAGACCCTAGGACCGGGGAGCTGTTTTTT. It yields the protein CASSTWTDPRTGELFF.

The rearrangement links TRBV19 to TRBJ2-4; TRBD2 is a possible D gene (5 bases). Germline-derived CDR1 and CDR2 are LNHDA and SQIVND (reference sequence). The germline V and J ends were trimmed by 4 bases and 6 bases, with 13 bases remaining between them. The CDR3 runs 14 residues. The CDR3, as DNA: TGTGCCAGTAGTACCCCCGGAGGTGGAAACATTCAGTACTTC. Translated: CASSTPGGGNIQYF.

The rearrangement joins TRBV5-1 to TRBJ2-2; D is unclear. The CDR3 is 14 residues long. V lost 0 bases to trimming and J lost 0 bases, with 3 bases between them. The V gene's germline CDR1 is SGHRS and CDR2 YFSETQ. The CDR3 is CASSLEPNTGELFF. CDR3 coding DNA: TGCGCCAGCAGCTTGGAACCGAACACCGGGGAGCTGTTTTTT.

This clone showed up just a few times. The CDR3, as DNA: TGTGCCAGCAGCTTGGTTCAATCCAACACTGAAGCTTTCTTT. Its translation: CASSLVQSNTEAFF. This chain connects TRBV5-6 to TRBJ1-1, with no clear D. The CDR3 consists of 14 residues. Trimming removed 0 bases at V and 2 bases at J, with 8 bases between. Germline V gene lookup returns CDR1 SGHDT and CDR2 YYEEEE.

About this clone: Germline is not matched at one junction end, which may reflect a read error. J is TRBJ1-1 and V is TRBV11-2, with a tentative D call TRBD1 (6 bases). From germline, CDR1 is SGHAT and CDR2 FQNNGV. This CDR3 comprises 15 residues. The DNA for the CDR3 is TGTGCCAGCAGCTGGTCCGGGACATCGAACACTAAAGCTTTCTTT. This gives the protein CASSWSGTSNTKAFF.

This clone was counted at least ten times. The identical CDR3 is also encoded by other nucleotide sequences in the sample. V gene TRBV7-9 combines with J gene TRBJ1-2; no definite D call. The CDR3 length is 11 residues. Trimming removed 1 base at V and 7 bases at J, with 4 bases between. Germline CDR1 is SEHNR and CDR2 is FQNEAQ (reference sequence). CDR3 amino acids: CASSLGSGYTF. CDR3 bases: TGTGCCAGCAGCTTAGGGTCTGGCTACACCTTC. Using reference TRBV7-9 and TRBJ1-2 for the parts outside the CDR3, the full variable domain is DTGVSQNPRHKITKRGQNVTFRCDPISEHNRLYWYRQTLGQGPEFLTYFQNEAQLEKSRLLSDRFSAERPKGSFSTLEIQRTEQGDSAMYLCASSLGSGYTFGSGTRLTVV.

In this sample, this clone turned up once. The chain couples TRBV11-2 to TRBJ2-4; D is uncertain. From germline, CDR1 is SGHAT and CDR2 FQNNGV. V lost 1 base to trimming and J lost 0 bases, with 7 bases between them. The CDR3 is 15 residues long. CDR3 coding DNA: TGTGCCAGCAGCTTAGGCAGCCTAGCCAAAAACATTCAGTACTTC. As protein: CASSLGSLAKNIQYF. The variable domain in full, with the rest retrieved from reference TRBV11-2 and TRBJ2-4, is EAGVAQSPRYKIIEKRQSVAFWCNPISGHATLYWYQQILGQGPKLLIQFQNNGVVDDSQLPKDRFSAERLKGVDSTLKIQPAKLEDSAVYLCASSLGSLAKNIQYFGAGTRLSVL.

The chain uses TRBV7-2 and TRBJ2-3; perhaps TRBD2 as D (5 bases). Trimming shortened V by 5 bases and J by 0 bases, and 9 bases separated the two germline ends. The CDR3 totals 14 residues. CDR1 is SGHTA, CDR2 FQGNSA, per germline. The CDR3 here is CASSGGLSTDTQYF. CDR3 in DNA: TGTGCCAGCAGCGGCGGACTCAGCACAGATACGCAGTATTTT.